Reported below is one TCR beta chain. Its antigen is not identified. Germline loops: CDR1 MNHNY, CDR2 SVGAGI (reference sequence). CDR3 size: 14 residues. The data are from a study of CXCR3-negative and CXCR3-positive naive CD8 T cells. General study points: CXCR3-positive naive cells carried more hydrophobic TRB CDR3s than CXCR3-negative ones. Surface CD5 looked about the same in the naive subsets, so the authors worked out TCR strength from TRB CDR3 properties.

All TRB cDNA libraries came from 5' RACE performed with UMI labels. Reanalyzing the 5' RACE reads, TCRdb keeps one entry per CDR3 protein, without DNA. This specimen shows about 62,000 distinct CDR3 sequences; the ten leading clones hold 4.3%. The sequenced sample was naive CXCR3- CD8+ T cells from blood. The subset was: CD45RO-CCR7+CD27+CD95- naive CD8+ T cells lacking CXCR3 (TNR3-). The genes are TRBV6-6 and TRBJ2-7; TCRdb calls TRBD2, which cannot be checked without DNA. The source is a human donor in good health. Some clones in this sample may be carry-over from other donors' samples. This chain's CDR3 is CASSSDSGTSEQYF.